This note documents a single T cell receptor (beta chain) sequence. As yet, its antigen is unknown. The data originate from a study of response to subunit inactivated influenza vaccine. Study results and caveats: T cells newly recruited by each seasonal influenza vaccination are few, the authors suggested.

Using its own MiXCR run on the RT-PCR reads, TCRdb lists one record per CDR3 protein. The data contain roughly 650,000 distinct CDR3 sequences, 14% of them singletons. V lost 3 bases and J lost 4; bases outside the gene matches: 13. Germline lookup yields CDR1 DFQATT and CDR2 SNEGSKA (reference sequence). This CDR3 is built from 16 residues. The rearrangement links TRBV20-1 to TRBJ2-5; 8 bases fit TRBD1. The sequences come from PBMCs from blood, collected around two weeks before vaccination. This sequence was found in a man aged 45-65 years who received an inactivated influenza vaccine. This chain's CDR3 is CSASPTSGQGLETQYF. The CDR3, as DNA: TGCAGTGCTAGCCCCACGAGTGGACAGGGATTAGAGACCCAGTACTTC.